This T cell receptor (beta chain) was sequenced in a study of T cells in Graves' hyperthyroidism and ophthalmopathy. This clonotype came up many times. Amplified TCR beta CDR3 regions derived from RNA transcripts. Using the HTBI primer set, a first-round RT-PCR was run on the TCR CDR3. TCRdb used MiXCR to reprocess the multiplex PCR reads, holding one entry per CDR3 protein. Of about 540,000 distinct CDR3 sequences listed, roughly 46% are singletons. The germline gives CDR1 SGDLS, CDR2 YYNGEE. CDR3 length: 16 residues. Trimming cost V 4 bases and J 5 bases, with 19 bases left between them. The chain joins TRBV9 to TRBJ1-5, with D unclear. The material sequenced was peripheral blood or thyroid tissue (not recorded which). The sequence was obtained from a young woman with Graves' hyperthyroidism. The CDR3 bases are TGTGCCAGCAGCCTCGGACTCGGGGAGTTCGATCAGCCCCAGCATTTT. The encoded protein is CASSLGLGEFDQPQHF.